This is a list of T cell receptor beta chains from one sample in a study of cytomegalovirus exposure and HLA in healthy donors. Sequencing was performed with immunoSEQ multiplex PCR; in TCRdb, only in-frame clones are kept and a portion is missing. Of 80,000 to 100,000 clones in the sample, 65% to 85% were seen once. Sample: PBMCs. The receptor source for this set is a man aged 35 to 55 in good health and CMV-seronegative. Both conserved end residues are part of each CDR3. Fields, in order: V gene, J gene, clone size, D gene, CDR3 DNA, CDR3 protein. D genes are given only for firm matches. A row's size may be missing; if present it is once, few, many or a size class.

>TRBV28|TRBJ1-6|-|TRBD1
TGTGCCAGCAGACCCGACAGGGCCGGTATTTCACCCCTCCACTTT
CASRPDRAGISPLHF
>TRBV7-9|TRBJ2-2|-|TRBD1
TGTGCCAGCAGCCCCCCGACAGGGACCGGGGAGCTGTTTTTT
CASSPPTGTGELFF
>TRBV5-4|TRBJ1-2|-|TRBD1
TGTGCCAGCAGCCTCCCGGACAGGGGGAATGGCTACACCTTC
CASSLPDRGNGYTF
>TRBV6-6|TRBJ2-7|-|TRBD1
TGTGCCAGCAGCTTAAGGGGGCGCGACTACGAGCAGTACTTC
CASSLRGRDYEQYF
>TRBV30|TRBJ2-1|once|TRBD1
TGTGCCTGGAGCGGTGGGACAGCAACGTTCTTC
CAWSGGTATFF
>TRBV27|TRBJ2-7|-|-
TGTGCCAGCAGTTTATCGGGACACCTCTCCTACGAGCAGTGCTTC
CASSLSGHLSYEQCF
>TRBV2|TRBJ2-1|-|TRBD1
TGTGCCAGCAGTGATGCGGACAGGGCGTATGAGCAGTTCTTC
CASSDADRAYEQFF
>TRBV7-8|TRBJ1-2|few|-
TGTGCCAGCAGCGTGAGGACTCATGGCTACACCTTC
CASSVRTHGYTF
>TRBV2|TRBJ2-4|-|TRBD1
TGTGCCAGCAGTGAATCCCGCAGGACAGGGGACATTCAGTACTTC
CASSESRRTGDIQYF
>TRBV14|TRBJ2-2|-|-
TGTGCCAGCAGCCAAGATAAGCTGTCCACCGGGGAGCTGTTTTTT
CASSQDKLSTGELFF
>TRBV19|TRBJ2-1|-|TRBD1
TGTGCCAGTAGTATTCGACAGGGAGTTAATGAGCAGTTCTTC
CASSIRQGVNEQFF
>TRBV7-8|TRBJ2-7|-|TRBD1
TGTGCCAGCAGCATGCGGTGGGACAGGCCCTACGAGCAGTACTTC
CASSMRWDRPYEQYF
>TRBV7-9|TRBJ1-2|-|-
TGTTCCAGCAGCCGGACAGCAGAGGACTACACCTTC
CSSSRTAEDYTF
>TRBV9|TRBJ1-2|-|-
TGTGCCAGCAGCGTAGGGCCAGAGGGAAACTATGGCTACACCTTC
CASSVGPEGNYGYTF
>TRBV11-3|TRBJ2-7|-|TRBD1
TGTGCCAGCAGCCGGGACAGCTCCTACGAGCAGTACTTC
CASSRDSSYEQYF
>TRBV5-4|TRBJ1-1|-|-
TGTGCCAGCAGCTTGTCTCGAGTGTCGAACACTGAAGCTTTCTTT
CASSLSRVSNTEAFF
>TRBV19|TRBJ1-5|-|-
TGTGCCAGTAGTCTAGCCAATAGCAATCAGCCCCAGCATTTT
CASSLANSNQPQHF
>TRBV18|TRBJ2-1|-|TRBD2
TGTGCCAGCTCACCATTGCGGGAGTTCAATGAGCAGTTCTTC
CASSPLREFNEQFF
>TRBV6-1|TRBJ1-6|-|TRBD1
TGTGCCAGCAGAGCAACCCGGGACAGCTATTCACCCCTCCACTTT
CASRATRDSYSPLHF
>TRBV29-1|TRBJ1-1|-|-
TGCAGCGTTGGATCCCCGGGAACTGAAGCTTTCTTT
CSVGSPGTEAFF
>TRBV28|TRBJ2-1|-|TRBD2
TGTGCCAGCAGTTTGTGGACTAGCGGCCTAGACAATGAGCAGTTCTTC
CASSLWTSGLDNEQFF
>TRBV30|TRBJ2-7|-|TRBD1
TGTGCCAGCTCCAGGGGGATCTACGAGCAGTACTTC
CASSRGIYEQYF
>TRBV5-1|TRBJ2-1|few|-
TGCGCCAGCAGCTTGGCAGGCGTGAATGAGCAGTTCTTC
CASSLAGVNEQFF
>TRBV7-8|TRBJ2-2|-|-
TGTGCCAGCAGCCCCCACGCTAGCGCTGTCACCGGGGAGCTGTTTTTT
CASSPHASAVTGELFF
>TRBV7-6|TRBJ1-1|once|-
TGTGCCAGCAGCCGCAGGGCCCTTAACACTGAAGCTTTCTTT
CASSRRALNTEAFF
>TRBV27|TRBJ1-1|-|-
TGTGCCAGCAGTTCCGACAGACCGTGGGTCACTGAAGCTTTCTTT
CASSSDRPWVTEAFF
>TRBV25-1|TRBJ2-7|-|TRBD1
TGTGCCAGCAGGCGGACAGGGACCTACGAGCAGTACTTC
CASRRTGTYEQYF
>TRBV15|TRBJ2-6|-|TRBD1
TGTGCCACCAGCGCCGCTAAGGACAGGCGCCCCTCTGGGGCCAACGTCCTGACTTTC
CATSAAKDRRPSGANVLTF
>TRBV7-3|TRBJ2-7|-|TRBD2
TGTGCCAGCAGCTACACAACTAGCGGAGACTACGAGCAGTACTTC
CASSYTTSGDYEQYF
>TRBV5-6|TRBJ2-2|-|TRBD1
TGTGCCAGCAGCTTGAGTTTGGGACAGGGGAATACCGGGGAGCTGTTTTTT
CASSLSLGQGNTGELFF
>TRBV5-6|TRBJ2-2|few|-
TGTGCCAGCAGCTTGGCCGGCGGCATCCTGAACACCGGGGAGCTGTTTTTT
CASSLAGGILNTGELFF
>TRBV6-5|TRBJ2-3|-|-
TGTGCCAGCAGTTACAGGAGCGTCCTAGATACGCAGTATTTT
CASSYRSVLDTQYF
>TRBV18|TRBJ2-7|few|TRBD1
TGTGCCAGCTCACCCGCAGGGGGTGGACCTGTTGAGCAGTACTTC
CASSPAGGGPVEQYF
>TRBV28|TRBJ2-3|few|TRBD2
TGTGCCAGCACCTTGGGGCTAGCGGGAGGTTCAGATACGCAGTATTTT
CASTLGLAGGSDTQYF
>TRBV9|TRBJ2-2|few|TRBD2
TGTGCCAGCAGCTCCGAGCGGGGGGGCAGCACCGGGGAGCTGTTTTTT
CASSSERGGSTGELFF
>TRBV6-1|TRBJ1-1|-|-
TGTGCCAGCAGTGGTCCAACGAAAACGGCTGAAGCTTTCTTT
CASSGPTKTAEAFF
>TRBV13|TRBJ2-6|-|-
TGTGCCAGCAGCAGAAGGAGACCCTCTGGGGCCAACGTCCTGACTTTC
CASSRRRPSGANVLTF
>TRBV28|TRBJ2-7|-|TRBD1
TGTGCCAGCAGCTTTCGCCCGGGACAGGGACTGTCCGAGCAGTACTTC
CASSFRPGQGLSEQYF
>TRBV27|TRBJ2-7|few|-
TGTGCCACCCGGGCCCGGGGTGGGTTAACCTACGAGCAGTACTTC
CATRARGGLTYEQYF
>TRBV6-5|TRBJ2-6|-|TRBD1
TGTGCCAGCAGTTGGGACAGAACTGGGGCCAACGTCCTGACTTTC
CASSWDRTGANVLTF
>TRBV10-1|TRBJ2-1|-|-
TGCGCCAGCAGTGAGTCTCGTCGGGGATACAATGAGCAGTTCTTC
CASSESRRGYNEQFF
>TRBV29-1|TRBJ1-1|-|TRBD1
TGCAGCGTTGTGGGTTCAGGGGGACCGAACACTGAAGCTTTCTTT
CSVVGSGGPNTEAFF
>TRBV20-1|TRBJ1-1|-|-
TGCAGGCCGGGGGTCGACACTGAAGCTTTCTTT
CRPGVDTEAFF
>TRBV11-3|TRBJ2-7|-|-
TGTGCCAGCAGCAAAGTTGGCAAGTCCTACGAGCAGTACTTC
CASSKVGKSYEQYF
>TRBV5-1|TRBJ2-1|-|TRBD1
TGCGCCAGCAGCGAACAGGGGGGCTCCTACAATGAGCAGTTCTTC
CASSEQGGSYNEQFF
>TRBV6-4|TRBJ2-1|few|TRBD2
TGTGCCAGCAGTGACTCTAGCGGGGGGGCAAATGAGCAGTTCTTC
CASSDSSGGANEQFF